A selection of T cell receptor beta chains follows, all from one sample in a study of blood T cell repertoires in COVID-19. Repertoires were generated with immunoSEQ multiplex PCR, while TCRdb's copy carries only in-frame clones and drops some. The sample yields about 300,000 clones, approximately 90% seen once. The material sequenced was peripheral blood. The receptors stem from a woman aged 45-60 years with COVID-19, enrolled during active disease. The CDR3 runs from the conserved cysteine through the conserved F or W. The D gene is left open where the match is weak. Not all rows give a size; the values are once, few, many and, for expanded clones, a class.

CDR3 protein,CDR3 DNA,clone size,V gene,D gene,J gene
CASSPAGNNYGYTF,TGTGCCAGCTCACCAGCAGGGAACAACTATGGCTACACCTTC,NA,TRBV18,NA,TRBJ1-2
CASSIAGGRNIQYF,TGTGCCAGCAGTATAGCGGGAGGGAGGAACATTCAGTACTTC,NA,TRBV6-5,TRBD2,TRBJ2-4
CSVPPISPGLVSDTQYF,TGCAGCGTTCCGCCGATAAGCCCGGGACTAGTGTCAGATACGCAGTATTTT,NA,TRBV29-1,TRBD2,TRBJ2-3
CASSLVSGGWNTEAFF,TGCGCCAGCAGCTTGGTCTCAGGGGGATGGAACACTGAAGCTTTCTTT,NA,TRBV5-1,TRBD1,TRBJ1-1
CASSGSSGRRSGDIQYF,TGTGCCAGCAGTGGATCTAGCGGCCGCCGCAGTGGGGACATTCAGTACTTC,NA,TRBV6-6,TRBD2,TRBJ2-4
CASSFGYGSTDTQYF,TGTGCCAGCAGTTTTGGCTACGGGAGCACAGATACGCAGTATTTT,NA,TRBV27,NA,TRBJ2-3
CASSPWGVNTEAFF,TGTGCCAGCTCACCATGGGGGGTAAACACTGAAGCTTTCTTT,NA,TRBV18,NA,TRBJ1-1
CASSQDGGLGYGYTF,TGTGCCAGCAGCCAAGACGGGGGGCTCGGCTATGGCTACACCTTC,once,TRBV3-1/TRBV3-2,NA,TRBJ1-2
CASSESGPSGKGSDTQYF,TGCGCCAGCAGTGAGTCTGGGCCTAGCGGGAAAGGGTCAGATACGCAGTATTTT,NA,TRBV10-1,TRBD2,TRBJ2-3
CASRRTGGNGYTF,TGTGCCAGTAGGCGGACAGGCGGAAATGGCTACACCTTC,NA,TRBV19,TRBD1,TRBJ1-2
CASSPWGDFYYEQYF,TGCGCCAGCAGCCCCTGGGGGGACTTTTACTACGAGCAGTACTTC,NA,TRBV23-1,NA,TRBJ2-7
CASKLQDTEAFF,TGTGCCAGCAAACTACAGGACACTGAAGCTTTCTTT,NA,TRBV6-6,NA,TRBJ1-1
CASSPRTSGTYEQYF,TGTGCCAGCAGCCCCCGGACTAGCGGGACCTACGAGCAGTACTTC,NA,TRBV7-8,TRBD2,TRBJ2-7
CASSLQVIRSNEQFF,TGTGCCAGCAGCTTACAAGTGATCAGAAGCAATGAGCAGTTCTTC,NA,TRBV7-2,NA,TRBJ2-1
CASSVRTGSGTEAFF,TGTGCCAGCAGCGTCCGGACAGGGAGCGGCACTGAAGCTTTCTTT,NA,TRBV9,TRBD1,TRBJ1-1
CASSPQAVGTGELFF,TGTGCCAGCAGCCCCCAGGCTGTCGGCACCGGGGAGCTGTTTTTT,once,TRBV7-2,NA,TRBJ2-2
CASSKGQGWNSPLHF,TGTGCCAGCAGCAAGGGACAGGGGTGGAATTCACCCCTCCACTTT,NA,TRBV5-4,TRBD1,TRBJ1-6
CASMTSGMTTQYF,TGTGCCAGCATGACTAGCGGGATGACGACCCAGTACTTC,NA,TRBV6-5,TRBD2,TRBJ2-5
CASSGPAGMRETQYF,TGTGCCAGCAGTGGTCCGGCGGGCATGAGGGAGACCCAGTACTTC,NA,TRBV2,NA,TRBJ2-5
CASLAGGVLYEQYF,TGTGCCAGCCTCGCAGGGGGCGTTTTGTACGAGCAGTACTTC,NA,TRBV30,TRBD1,TRBJ2-7
CAWSSGTSGPNEQFF,TGTGCCTGGAGTTCCGGGACTAGCGGCCCCAATGAGCAGTTCTTC,NA,TRBV30,TRBD2,TRBJ2-1
CASSLWGGSLSYEQYF,TGTGCCAGCAGCTTGTGGGGCGGGAGCCTTTCCTACGAGCAGTACTTC,NA,TRBV5-6,TRBD2,TRBJ2-7
CASRLGGRAYNEQFF,TGTGCCAGCAGACTAGGAGGGAGGGCCTACAATGAGCAGTTCTTC,NA,TRBV27,TRBD2,TRBJ2-1
CAWSVGQGGNQPQHF,TGTGCCTGGAGTGTTGGGCAGGGGGGCAATCAGCCCCAGCATTTT,NA,TRBV30,TRBD1,TRBJ1-5
CASRGLADYNEQFF,TGTGCCAGTAGAGGACTAGCGGACTACAATGAGCAGTTCTTC,NA,TRBV19,TRBD2,TRBJ2-1
CASSLAGRRETQYF,TGTGCCAGCAGTTTAGCAGGGCGTCGAGAGACCCAGTACTTC,NA,TRBV27,NA,TRBJ2-5
CASSRGGSGMSYEQYF,TGTGCCAGCAGCCGGGGGGGGAGTGGAATGTCCTACGAGCAGTACTTC,NA,TRBV27,TRBD2,TRBJ2-7
CASSAGLAGGLYEQYF,TGTGCCAGCAGCGCGGGACTAGCGGGAGGCCTCTACGAGCAGTACTTC,NA,TRBV7-2,TRBD2,TRBJ2-7
CASSYRSRINEQFF,TGTGCCAGCAGTTACCGCTCGCGAATCAATGAGCAGTTCTTC,NA,TRBV6-2/TRBV6-3,NA,TRBJ2-1
CASSLRLAGGVTDTQYF,TGTGCCAGCAGCTTACGACTAGCGGGAGGGGTTACAGATACGCAGTATTTT,NA,TRBV11-2,TRBD2,TRBJ2-3
CASSLVQLGNTIYF,TGTGCCAGCAGCTTAGTACAGTTGGGAAACACCATATATTTT,NA,TRBV11-2,NA,TRBJ1-3
CALNPSGYSTDTQYF,TGTGCCTTGAACCCTAGCGGCTACAGCACAGATACGCAGTATTTT,NA,TRBV30,TRBD2,TRBJ2-3
CASRASGGSTDTQYF,TGTGCCAGCAGGGCTAGCGGCGGTAGCACAGATACGCAGTATTTT,NA,TRBV6-5,TRBD2,TRBJ2-3
CASSFLQGNSPLHF,TGTGCCAGCAGCTTTTTACAGGGGAATTCACCCCTCCACTTT,NA,TRBV7-2,TRBD1,TRBJ1-6
CASSPGQGQETQYF,TGCGCCAGCAGCCCCGGACAGGGTCAAGAGACCCAGTACTTC,NA,TRBV5-1,TRBD1,TRBJ2-5
CASSYSGTQYF,TGTGCCAGCAGTTACTCGGGCACCCAGTACTTC,NA,TRBV6-2/TRBV6-3,NA,TRBJ2-5
CASSDGTSGRAAYNEQFF,TGTGCCAGCAGTGACGGGACTAGCGGGAGGGCCGCCTACAATGAGCAGTTCTTC,NA,TRBV6-1,TRBD2,TRBJ2-1
CASSGRDVGDTQYF,TGCGCCAGCAGCGGGCGGGATGTTGGGGATACGCAGTATTTT,NA,TRBV5-1,NA,TRBJ2-3
CASSPGTGGLNEQFF,TGTGCCAGCAGCCCCGGCACGGGAGGGCTCAATGAGCAGTTCTTC,NA,TRBV7-9,TRBD2,TRBJ2-1
CASSRPGLADTTDTQYF,TGTGCCAGCAGTCGACCGGGACTAGCAGATACTACAGATACGCAGTATTTT,NA,TRBV27,TRBD2,TRBJ2-3
CASSESRVEPQHF,TGTGCCAGCTCAGAGAGCAGGGTTGAGCCCCAGCATTTT,few,TRBV18,NA,TRBJ1-5
CASSTRPPGTGSPWSSYNSPLHF,TGTGCCAGTAGTACTCGACCCCCGGGGACAGGGTCGCCCTGGAGCTCCTATAATTCACCCCTCCACTTT,once,TRBV19,TRBD1,TRBJ1-6